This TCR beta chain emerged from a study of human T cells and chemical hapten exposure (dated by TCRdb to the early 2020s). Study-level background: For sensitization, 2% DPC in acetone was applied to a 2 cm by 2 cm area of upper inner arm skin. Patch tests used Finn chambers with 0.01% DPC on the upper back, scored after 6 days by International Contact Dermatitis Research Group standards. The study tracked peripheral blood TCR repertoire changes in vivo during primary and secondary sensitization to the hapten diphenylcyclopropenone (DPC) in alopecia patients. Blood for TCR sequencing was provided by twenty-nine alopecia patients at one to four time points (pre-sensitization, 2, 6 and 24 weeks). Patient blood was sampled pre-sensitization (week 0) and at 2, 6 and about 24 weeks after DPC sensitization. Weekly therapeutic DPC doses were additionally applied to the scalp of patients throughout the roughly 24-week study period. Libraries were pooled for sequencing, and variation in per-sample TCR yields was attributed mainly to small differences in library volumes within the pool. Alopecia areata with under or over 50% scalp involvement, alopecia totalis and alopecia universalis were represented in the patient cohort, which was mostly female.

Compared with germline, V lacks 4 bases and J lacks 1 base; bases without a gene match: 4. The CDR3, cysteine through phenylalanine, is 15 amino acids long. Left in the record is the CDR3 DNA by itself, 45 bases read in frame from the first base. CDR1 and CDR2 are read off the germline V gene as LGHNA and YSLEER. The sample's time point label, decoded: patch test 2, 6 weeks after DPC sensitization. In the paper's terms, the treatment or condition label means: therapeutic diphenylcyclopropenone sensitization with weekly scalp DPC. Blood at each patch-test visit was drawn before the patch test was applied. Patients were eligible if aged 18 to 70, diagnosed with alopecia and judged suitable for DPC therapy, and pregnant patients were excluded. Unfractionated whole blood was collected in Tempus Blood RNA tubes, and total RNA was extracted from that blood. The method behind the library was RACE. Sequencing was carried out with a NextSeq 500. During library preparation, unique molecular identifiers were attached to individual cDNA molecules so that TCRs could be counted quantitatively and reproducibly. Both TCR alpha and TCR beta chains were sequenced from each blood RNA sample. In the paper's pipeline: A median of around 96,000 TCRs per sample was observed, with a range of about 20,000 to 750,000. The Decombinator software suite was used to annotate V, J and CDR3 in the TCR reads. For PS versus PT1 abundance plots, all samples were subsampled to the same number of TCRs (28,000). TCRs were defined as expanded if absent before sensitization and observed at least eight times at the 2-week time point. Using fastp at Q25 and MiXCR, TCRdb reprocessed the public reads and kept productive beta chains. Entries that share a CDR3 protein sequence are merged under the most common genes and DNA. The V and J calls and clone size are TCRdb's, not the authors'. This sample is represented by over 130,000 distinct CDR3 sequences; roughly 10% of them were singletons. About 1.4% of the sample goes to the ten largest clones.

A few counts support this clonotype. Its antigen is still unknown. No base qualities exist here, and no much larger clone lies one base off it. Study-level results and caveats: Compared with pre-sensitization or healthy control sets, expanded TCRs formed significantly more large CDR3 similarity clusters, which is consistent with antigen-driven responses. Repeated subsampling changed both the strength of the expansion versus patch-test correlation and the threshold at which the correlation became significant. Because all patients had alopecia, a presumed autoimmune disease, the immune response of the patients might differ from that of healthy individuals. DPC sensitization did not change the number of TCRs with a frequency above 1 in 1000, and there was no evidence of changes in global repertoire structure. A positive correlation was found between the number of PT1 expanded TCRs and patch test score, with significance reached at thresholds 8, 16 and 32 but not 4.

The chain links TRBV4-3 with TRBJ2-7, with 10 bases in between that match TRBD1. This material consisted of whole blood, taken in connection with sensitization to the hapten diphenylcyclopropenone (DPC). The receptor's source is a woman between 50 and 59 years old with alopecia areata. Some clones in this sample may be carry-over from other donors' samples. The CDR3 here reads CASSRDRGGSYEQYF. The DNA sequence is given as TGCGCCAGCAGCCGGGACAGGGGTGGATCCTACGAGCAGTACTTC.